The clone carrying this T cell receptor beta chain was recorded a few times. Its antigen remains unknown. Losses at the gene ends were 0 bases for V and 4 bases for J; bases not matched to a gene: 12. Germline V lookup: CDR1 MNHEY, CDR2 SVGAGI. This CDR3 is built from 18 residues. This sample stems from a study of identical twins. Study findings and constraints: Partial confounding of zero-insertion analyses by invariant MAIT and iNKT cells was possible. Conclusions relied on cross-sectional statistical analysis, not following the same donors. Models predicted less out-of-frame TCR alpha sharing in monozygotic twins than was found.

Template switching introduced a universal primer site, and the cDNA bore unique molecular identifiers. TCRdb processed the 5' RACE reads anew with MiXCR; each CDR3 protein has one entry. The data contain a few hundred thousand distinct CDR3 sequences, approximately 14% of them singletons. These data are also associated with another study on yellow fever vaccine responses in identical twins.

Sequencing was carried out using CD4+ T cells sorted from blood. The chain links TRBV6-5 to TRBJ1-2; TRBD1 agrees at 9 bases. The clonotype originates from a woman younger than 35 in good health. The CDR3 nucleotides are TGTGCCAGCAGTTACTCCCGGGACAGGGCTGTAAAAACCTATGGCTACACCTTC. Translated: CASSYSRDRAVKTYGYTF.